The rows below give T cell receptor beta chains drawn from one sample of a study of blood T cell repertoires in COVID-19. Clones were read by immunoSEQ multiplex PCR, and TCRdb kept only the in-frame ones, dropping some. The sample yields 70,000 to 95,000 clones, roughly 80% seen once. Sequenced material: peripheral blood. All receptors come from a woman in her 70s with acute or convalescent COVID-19. Both conserved end residues are part of each CDR3. D genes are given only for firm matches. Expanded clones get a size class; other rows say once, few or many, or leave the size out.

NA NA TRBJ2-7 TRBV15 TGTGCCACCAGCAGAACAACCGGGTCCTACGAGCAGTACTTC CATSRTTGSYEQYF
NA TRBD1 TRBJ2-7 TRBV5-1 TGCGCCAGTCGATCCGGGACAGGGGGCTACGAGCAGTACTTC CASRSGTGGYEQYF
NA TRBD2 TRBJ2-4 TRBV6-5 TGTGCCAGCACCACGACTAGCGGGAGGAACATTCAGTACTTC CASTTTSGRNIQYF
NA TRBD2 TRBJ2-7 TRBV19 TGTGCCAGTAGCCGGGGGGGCTACGAGCAGTACTTC CASSRGGYEQYF
once NA TRBJ2-5 TRBV18 TGTGCCAGCTCACCCTATCAAGAGACCCAGTACTTC CASSPYQETQYF
NA NA TRBJ2-7 TRBV29-1 TGCAGCGTTGCTACAGCCGAGCAGTACTTC CSVATAEQYF
NA NA TRBJ1-2 TRBV5-1 TGCGCCAGCAGCTTGGAGGGGGTGGCTAGGAGTGGCTACACCTTC CASSLEGVARSGYTF
NA TRBD1 TRBJ2-7 TRBV6-9 TGTGCCAGCAGTTACCGGGACAGGGAGGACGAGCAGTACTTC CASSYRDREDEQYF
NA NA TRBJ1-1 TRBV2 TGTGCCAGCATTCGGGGATTGCGGGGCACTGAAGCTTTCTTT CASIRGLRGTEAFF
NA TRBD2 TRBJ2-7 TRBV11-3 TGTGCCAGCAGCTCGACTAGCGGAGGGGCCGAGCAGTACTTC CASSSTSGGAEQYF
NA NA TRBJ1-5 TRBV2 TGTGCCAGCAGTTTGGACAGTAGACTCAATCAGCCCCAGCATTTT CASSLDSRLNQPQHF
NA NA TRBJ2-2 TRBV28 TGTGCCAGCATCTCGCGGACAGGGAGGGGCATCGCCGGGGAGCTGTTTTTT CASISRTGRGIAGELFF
few NA TRBJ2-7 TRBV29-1 TGCAGCGTAGTCGGACAGGAGGGATCCTACGAGCAGTACTTC CSVVGQEGSYEQYF
NA TRBD1 TRBJ1-2 TRBV18 TGTGCCAGCTCCCTATTAGGACAGGGCCCAGAGTATGGCTACACCTTC CASSLLGQGPEYGYTF
NA TRBD2 TRBJ2-1 TRBV27 TGTGCCAGCAGTTTAGGTGCGGGAGGCTACAATGAGCAGTTCTTC CASSLGAGGYNEQFF
NA NA TRBJ1-1 TRBV6-4 TGTGCCAGCAGTGACGATCCAGGGATGAACACTGAAGCTTTCTTT CASSDDPGMNTEAFF
NA NA TRBJ1-5 TRBV7-2 TGTGCCATTCGGACGGCAGGGGACGCAAATCAGCCCCAGCATTTT CAIRTAGDANQPQHF
once NA TRBJ2-1 TRBV18 TGTGCCAGCTCAGCAGGCCTGGGGGGCAATGAGCAGTTCTTC CASSAGLGGNEQFF
NA NA TRBJ2-1 TRBV9 TGTGCCAGCAGCGTAGGAGCGAAGAGCTCCTACAATGAGCAGTTCTTC CASSVGAKSSYNEQFF
NA NA TRBJ2-2 TRBV18 TGTGCCAGCTCACGGCGGGACGCGAACACCGGGGAGCTGTTTTTT CASSRRDANTGELFF
NA NA TRBJ2-5 TRBV18 TGTGCCAGCTCCCGTCGGACAGCTGCGGGGACCCAGTACTTC CASSRRTAAGTQYF
NA TRBD1 TRBJ2-2 TRBV11-2 TGTGCCAGCAGCTTAGATTTGGGCAGGGCCAGGGGGACCGGGGAGCTGTTTTTT CASSLDLGRARGTGELFF
many NA TRBJ2-7 TRBV3-1/TRBV3-2 TGTGCCAGCAGCCTGGTCCAAAGCGGCAGATCCTACGAGCAGTACTTC CASSLVQSGRSYEQYF
NA NA TRBJ2-7 TRBV21-1 TGTGCCAGCAGCAAAATTGGGGACAGGGGTCAGTCGACCTACGAGCAGTACTTC CASSKIGDRGQSTYEQYF
NA TRBD2 TRBJ2-1 TRBV28 TGTGCCAGCACCCCTCCAATAGCTAGCGGGACCGAGCAGTTCTTC CASTPPIASGTEQFF
NA NA TRBJ1-2 TRBV10-3 TGTGCCATCAGTGAGACAGGGAGAGGCTACACCTTC CAISETGRGYTF
NA TRBD2 TRBJ2-7 TRBV10-3 TGTGCCATCAGTGATGCGCCCGGGACTAGCGGGAGGGCATACTCCTACGAGCAGTACTTC CAISDAPGTSGRAYSYEQYF
NA NA TRBJ2-7 TRBV2 TGTGCCAGCAATCTGGCGGAGCGCCACGAGCAGTACTTC CASNLAERHEQYF
NA TRBD2 TRBJ2-2 TRBV9 TGTGCCAGCAGCGTAATTAGCGGGAGGGATACCGGGGAGCTGTTTTTT CASSVISGRDTGELFF
once TRBD2 TRBJ2-5 TRBV4-2 TGTGCCAGCAGCCAAGATCAGCTAGCGGGAGTGCTGGAGACCCAGTACTTC CASSQDQLAGVLETQYF
few NA TRBJ1-1 TRBV5-1 TGCGCCAGCAGCTTGTCGGGGGGGAGCACTGAAGCTTTCTTT CASSLSGGSTEAFF
NA NA TRBJ2-1 TRBV5-1 TGCGCCAGCAGCTTCGGGGGAGCACGGAATGAGCAGTTCTTC CASSFGGARNEQFF
NA TRBD1 TRBJ2-2 TRBV2 TGTGCCAGCCAGACAGGGGGCGACACCGGGGAGCTGTTTTTT CASQTGGDTGELFF
NA TRBD2 TRBJ2-1 TRBV5-1 TGCGCCAGCAGCACCCTAGCGGGAGGGCCGGGGAATGAGCAGTTCTTC CASSTLAGGPGNEQFF
NA TRBD2 TRBJ2-7 TRBV6-5 TGTGCCAGCAGCTACGGGGGGACCTACGAGCAGTACTTC CASSYGGTYEQYF
few TRBD1 TRBJ1-1 TRBV2 TGTGCCAGCAGTGAGACGGGACAGGGTGAGACTGAAGCTTTCTTT CASSETGQGETEAFF
once NA TRBJ1-2 TRBV7-9 TGTGCCAGCAGCCTACTCGATGGCGGCTATGGCTACACCTTC CASSLLDGGYGYTF
NA NA TRBJ1-5 TRBV28 TGTGCCAGCAGTTTGGGCAGGCATAGCAATCAGCCCCAGCATTTT CASSLGRHSNQPQHF
NA NA TRBJ1-2 TRBV28 TGTGCCAGCACTCTCGGCCGGGTTCTTGGTGGCTACACCTTC CASTLGRVLGGYTF
NA TRBD1 TRBJ2-7 TRBV27 TGTGCCAGCAGCCAGACCCACAGGGGGTACGAGCAGTACTTC CASSQTHRGYEQYF
NA NA TRBJ1-5 TRBV20-1 TGCAGTGCTAGTTCTCCAGGGCAACGTCAGCCCCAGCATTTT CSASSPGQRQPQHF
NA NA TRBJ2-7 TRBV12-5 TGTGCTAGTGGTTTGTCGCCCAGGGTCTACGAGCAGTACTTC CASGLSPRVYEQYF
NA NA TRBJ1-1 TRBV7-8 TGTGCCAGCAGCATCGGGAGCTTGATGAACACTGAAGCTTTCTTT CASSIGSLMNTEAFF
NA TRBD2 TRBJ2-1 TRBV6-4 TGTGCCAGCAGTGACTACCTTGGTTCTAGCGGGACTTACAATGAGCAGTTCTTC CASSDYLGSSGTYNEQFF
NA TRBD1 TRBJ2-7 TRBV27 TGTGCCAGCGGACAGGCAAATCCCTACGAGCAGTACTTC CASGQANPYEQYF
NA TRBD1 TRBJ2-2 TRBV28 TGTGCCAGCACCGCTCCGGGACAGGCTTTCGGGGAGCTGTTTTTT CASTAPGQAFGELFF
NA NA TRBJ2-1 TRBV6-5 TGTGCCAGCAGTCGCCGGGACAACTCCTACAATGAGCAGTTCTTC CASSRRDNSYNEQFF
NA TRBD1 TRBJ1-2 TRBV28 TGTGCCAGCAGCCGACAGGGGGCCGTAGTGGGCTACACCTTC CASSRQGAVVGYTF
NA TRBD2 TRBJ2-5 TRBV18 TGTGCCAGCTCTCGACTAGCGGAGGCTGGGGAGACCCAGTACTTC CASSRLAEAGETQYF
NA NA TRBJ1-6 TRBV6-5 TGTGCCTCGGAGGGCAGGAATTCACCCCTCCACTTT CASEGRNSPLHF
NA TRBD1 TRBJ2-3 TRBV5-1 TGCGCCAGCAGCTTGGCGGGGACAGGGAGCACAGATACGCAGTATTTT CASSLAGTGSTDTQYF
NA TRBD2 TRBJ2-7 TRBV27 TGTGCCAGCGTGGCTAGCGGAAACTACGAGCAGTACTTC CASVASGNYEQYF
NA NA TRBJ2-2 TRBV7-9 TGTGCCAGCAGCCCGGACCCGGGGGACGGGGAGCTGTTTTTT CASSPDPGDGELFF
few NA TRBJ1-1 TRBV7-2 TGTGCCAGTACCGCCGGGAGAATTGCCACTGAAGCTTTCTTT CASTAGRIATEAFF
NA TRBD1 TRBJ1-3 TRBV19 TGTGCTACACGTGCGGACAGGGGAAACGGAAACACCATATATTTT CATRADRGNGNTIYF
NA TRBD1 TRBJ2-7 TRBV29-1 TGCAGCGTCCGTTTCTCCGGGACAGGGGCCTACGAGCAGTACTTC CSVRFSGTGAYEQYF
NA NA TRBJ2-2 TRBV9 TGTGCCAGCAGCGTAGGTAGCGTCAACACCGGGGAGCTGTTTTTT CASSVGSVNTGELFF
once NA TRBJ1-2 TRBV7-9 TGTGCCAGCAGCCGCGCGGGGAGGAACTATGGCTACACCTTC CASSRAGRNYGYTF
NA NA TRBJ1-6 TRBV3-1/TRBV3-2 TGTGCCAGCAGCCAACTTCGGCAGAGGAATTCACCCCTCCACTTT CASSQLRQRNSPLHF
NA NA TRBJ2-7 TRBV7-8 TGTGCCAGCAGCTTACGGCAGGCCTTCTACGAGCAGTACTTC CASSLRQAFYEQYF